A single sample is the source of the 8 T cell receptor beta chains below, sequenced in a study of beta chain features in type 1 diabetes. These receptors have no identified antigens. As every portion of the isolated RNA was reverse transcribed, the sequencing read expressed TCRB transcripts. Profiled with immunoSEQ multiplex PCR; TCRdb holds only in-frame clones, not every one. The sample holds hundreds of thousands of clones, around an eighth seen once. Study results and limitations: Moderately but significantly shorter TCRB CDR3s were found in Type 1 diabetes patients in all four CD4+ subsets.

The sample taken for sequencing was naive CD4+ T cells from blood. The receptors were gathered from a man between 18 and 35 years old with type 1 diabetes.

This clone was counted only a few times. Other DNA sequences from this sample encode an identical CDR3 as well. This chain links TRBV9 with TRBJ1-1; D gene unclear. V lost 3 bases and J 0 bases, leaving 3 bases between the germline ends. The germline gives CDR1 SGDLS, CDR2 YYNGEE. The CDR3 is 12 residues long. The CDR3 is CASSALNTEAFF. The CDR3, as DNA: TGTGCCAGCAGCGCCCTGAACACTGAAGCTTTCTTT.

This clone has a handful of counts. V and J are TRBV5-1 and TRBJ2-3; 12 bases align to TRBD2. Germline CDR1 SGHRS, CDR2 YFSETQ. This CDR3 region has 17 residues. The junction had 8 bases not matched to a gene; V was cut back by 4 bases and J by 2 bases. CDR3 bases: TGCGCCAGCAGCGTGGCCCCTAGCGGGGGGGCCACAGATACGCAGTATTTT. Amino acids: CASSVAPSGGATDTQYF.

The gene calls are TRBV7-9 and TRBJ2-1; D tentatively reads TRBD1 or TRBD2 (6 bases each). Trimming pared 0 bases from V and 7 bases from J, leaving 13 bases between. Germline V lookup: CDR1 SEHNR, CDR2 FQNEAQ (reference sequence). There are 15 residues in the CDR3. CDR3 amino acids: CASSLARGGWNEQFF. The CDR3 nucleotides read TGTGCCAGCAGCTTAGCCAGGGGAGGATGGAATGAGCAGTTCTTC.

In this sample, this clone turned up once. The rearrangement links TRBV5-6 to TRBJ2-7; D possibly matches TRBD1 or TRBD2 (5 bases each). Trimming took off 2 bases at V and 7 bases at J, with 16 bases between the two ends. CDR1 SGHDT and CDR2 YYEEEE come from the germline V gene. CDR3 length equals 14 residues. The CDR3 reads CASSFSGTQGEQYF. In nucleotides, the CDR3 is TGTGCCAGCAGCTTTTCCGGGACCCAGGGAGAGCAGTACTTC.

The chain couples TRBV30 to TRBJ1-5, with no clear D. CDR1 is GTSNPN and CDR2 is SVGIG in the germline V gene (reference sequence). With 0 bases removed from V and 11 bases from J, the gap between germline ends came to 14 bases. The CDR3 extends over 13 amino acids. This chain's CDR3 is CAWSVKGMGTQHF. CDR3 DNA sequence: TGTGCCTGGAGTGTAAAGGGTATGGGGACCCAGCATTTT.

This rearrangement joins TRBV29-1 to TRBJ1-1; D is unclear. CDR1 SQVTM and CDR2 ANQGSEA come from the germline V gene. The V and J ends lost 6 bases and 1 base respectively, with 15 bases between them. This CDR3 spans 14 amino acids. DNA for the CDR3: TGCAGCGTCCTACGTAAGTGGGGGAACACTGAAGCTTTCTTT. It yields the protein CSVLRKWGNTEAFF.

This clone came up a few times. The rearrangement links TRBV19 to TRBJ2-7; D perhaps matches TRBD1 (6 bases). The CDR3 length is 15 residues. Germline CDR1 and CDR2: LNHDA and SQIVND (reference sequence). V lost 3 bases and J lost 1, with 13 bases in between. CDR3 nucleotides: TGTGCCAGTAGTATTGGCGGACAGTTTTCCTACGAGCAGTACTTC. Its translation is CASSIGGQFSYEQYF.

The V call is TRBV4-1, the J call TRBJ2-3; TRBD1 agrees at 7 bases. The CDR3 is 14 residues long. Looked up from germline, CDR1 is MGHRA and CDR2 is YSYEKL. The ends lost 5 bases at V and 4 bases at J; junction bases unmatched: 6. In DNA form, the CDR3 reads TGCGCCAGCAGCGACGACAGGGCCTCAGATACGCAGTATTTT. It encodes CASSDDRASDTQYF.